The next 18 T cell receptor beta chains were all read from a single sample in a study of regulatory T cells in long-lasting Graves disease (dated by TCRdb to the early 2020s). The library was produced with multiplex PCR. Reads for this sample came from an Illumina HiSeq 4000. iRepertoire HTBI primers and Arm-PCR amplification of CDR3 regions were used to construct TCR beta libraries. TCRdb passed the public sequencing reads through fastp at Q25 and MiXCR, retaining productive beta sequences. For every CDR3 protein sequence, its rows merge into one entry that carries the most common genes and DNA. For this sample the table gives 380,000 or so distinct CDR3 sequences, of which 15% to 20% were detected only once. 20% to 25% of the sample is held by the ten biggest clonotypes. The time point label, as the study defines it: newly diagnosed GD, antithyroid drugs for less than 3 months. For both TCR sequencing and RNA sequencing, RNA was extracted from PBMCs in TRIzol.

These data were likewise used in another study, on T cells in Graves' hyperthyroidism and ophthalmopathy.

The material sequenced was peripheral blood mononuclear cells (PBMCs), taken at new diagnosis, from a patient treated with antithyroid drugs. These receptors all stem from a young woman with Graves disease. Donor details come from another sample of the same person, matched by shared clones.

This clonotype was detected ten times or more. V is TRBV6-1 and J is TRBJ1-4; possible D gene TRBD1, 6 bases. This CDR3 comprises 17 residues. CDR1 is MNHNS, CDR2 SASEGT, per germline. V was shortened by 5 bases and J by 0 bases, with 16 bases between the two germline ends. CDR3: CASSPRGRGATNEKLFF. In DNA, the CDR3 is TGTGCCAGCAGTCCCAGGGGTCGGGGAGCAACTAATGAAAAACTGTTTTTT.

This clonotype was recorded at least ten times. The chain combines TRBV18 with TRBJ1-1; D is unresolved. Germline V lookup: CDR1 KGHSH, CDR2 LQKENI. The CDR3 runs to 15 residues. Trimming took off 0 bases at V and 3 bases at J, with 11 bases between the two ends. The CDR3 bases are TGTGCCAGCTCACCACCCAATAGCGGGTACACTGAAGCTTTCTTT. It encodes CASSPPNSGYTEAFF.

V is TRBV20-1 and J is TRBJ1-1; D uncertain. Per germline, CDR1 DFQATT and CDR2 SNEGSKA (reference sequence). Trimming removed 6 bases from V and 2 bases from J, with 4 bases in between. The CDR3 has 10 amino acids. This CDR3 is CSAANTEAFF. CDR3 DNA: TGCAGTGCGGCTAACACTGAAGCTTTCTTT.

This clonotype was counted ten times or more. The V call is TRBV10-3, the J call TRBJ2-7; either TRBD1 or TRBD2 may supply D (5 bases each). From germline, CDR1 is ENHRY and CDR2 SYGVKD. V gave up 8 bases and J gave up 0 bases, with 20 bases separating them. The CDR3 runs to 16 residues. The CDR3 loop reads CAISPRGERSSYEQYF. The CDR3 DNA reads TGTGCCATCTCACCGAGGGGCGAAAGGAGCTCCTACGAGCAGTACTTC.

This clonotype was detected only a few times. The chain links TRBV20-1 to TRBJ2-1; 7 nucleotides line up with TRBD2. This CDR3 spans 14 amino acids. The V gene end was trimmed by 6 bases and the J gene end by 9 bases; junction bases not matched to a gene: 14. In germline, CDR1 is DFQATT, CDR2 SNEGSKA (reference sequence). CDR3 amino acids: CSAHGGGDFGEQFF. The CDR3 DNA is TGCAGTGCCCATGGGGGGGGGGATTTCGGTGAGCAGTTCTTC.

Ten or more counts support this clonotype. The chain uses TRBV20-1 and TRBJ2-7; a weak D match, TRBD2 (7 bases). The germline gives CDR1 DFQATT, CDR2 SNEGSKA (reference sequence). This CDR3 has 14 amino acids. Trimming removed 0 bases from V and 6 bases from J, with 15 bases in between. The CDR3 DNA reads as TGCAGTGCTAGAGATAAGGGGGGGGGTCCCGAGCAGTACTTC. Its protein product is CSARDKGGGPEQYF.

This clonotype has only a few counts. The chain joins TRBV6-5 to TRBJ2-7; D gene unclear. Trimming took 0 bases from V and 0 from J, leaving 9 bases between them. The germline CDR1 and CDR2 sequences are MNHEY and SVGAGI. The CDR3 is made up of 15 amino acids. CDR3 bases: TGTGCCAGCAGTTACTCGAGAAGCTACTCCTACGAGCAGTACTTC. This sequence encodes CASSYSRSYSYEQYF.

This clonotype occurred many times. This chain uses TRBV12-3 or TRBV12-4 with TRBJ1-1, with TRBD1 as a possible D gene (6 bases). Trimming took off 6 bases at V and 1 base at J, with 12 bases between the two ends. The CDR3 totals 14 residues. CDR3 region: CASSRDIRNTEAFF. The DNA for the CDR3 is TGTGCCAGCAGCCGGGACATACGGAACACTGAAGCTTTCTTT.

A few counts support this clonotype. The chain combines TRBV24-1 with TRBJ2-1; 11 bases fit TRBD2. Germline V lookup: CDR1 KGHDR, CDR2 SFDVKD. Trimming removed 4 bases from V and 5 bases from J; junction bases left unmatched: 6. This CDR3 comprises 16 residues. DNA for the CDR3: TGTGCCACCAGTGACCAGCCGGGACTAGCGGACAATGAGCAGTTCTTC. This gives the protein CATSDQPGLADNEQFF.

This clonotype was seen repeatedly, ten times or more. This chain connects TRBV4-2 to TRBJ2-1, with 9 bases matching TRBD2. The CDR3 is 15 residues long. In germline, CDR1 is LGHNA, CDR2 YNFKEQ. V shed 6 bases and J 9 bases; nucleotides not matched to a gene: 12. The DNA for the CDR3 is TGTGCCAGCAGAGTACGGCGGGGGGGCTTATTTGAGCAGTTCTTC. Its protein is CASRVRRGGLFEQFF.

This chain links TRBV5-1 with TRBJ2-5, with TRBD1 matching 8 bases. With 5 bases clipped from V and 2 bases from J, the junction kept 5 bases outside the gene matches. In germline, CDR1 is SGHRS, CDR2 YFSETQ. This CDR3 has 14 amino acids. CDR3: CASSSDREQETQYF. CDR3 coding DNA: TGCGCCAGCAGTTCGGACAGGGAACAAGAGACCCAGTACTTC.

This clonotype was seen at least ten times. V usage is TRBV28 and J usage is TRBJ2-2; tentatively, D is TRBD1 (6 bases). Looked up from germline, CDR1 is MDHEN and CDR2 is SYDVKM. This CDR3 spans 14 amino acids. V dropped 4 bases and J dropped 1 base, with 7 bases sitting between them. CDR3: CASSSTGNTGELFF. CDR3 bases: TGTGCCAGCAGTTCGACAGGGAACACCGGGGAGCTGTTTTTT.

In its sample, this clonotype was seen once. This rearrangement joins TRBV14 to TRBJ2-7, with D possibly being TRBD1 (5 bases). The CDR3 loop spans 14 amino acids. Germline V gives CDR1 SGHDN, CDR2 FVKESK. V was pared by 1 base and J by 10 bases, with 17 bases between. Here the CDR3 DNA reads TGTGCCAGCAGCCAAGTCGGACACCAAGGTTTTCAGTACTTC. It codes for CASSQVGHQGFQYF.

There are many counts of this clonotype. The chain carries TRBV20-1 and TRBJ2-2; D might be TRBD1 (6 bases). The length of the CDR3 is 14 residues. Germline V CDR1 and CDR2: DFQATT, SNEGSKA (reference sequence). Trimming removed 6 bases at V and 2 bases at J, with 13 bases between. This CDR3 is CSAGRTVNTGELFF. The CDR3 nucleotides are TGCAGTGCCGGAAGGACAGTAAACACCGGGGAGCTGTTTTTT.

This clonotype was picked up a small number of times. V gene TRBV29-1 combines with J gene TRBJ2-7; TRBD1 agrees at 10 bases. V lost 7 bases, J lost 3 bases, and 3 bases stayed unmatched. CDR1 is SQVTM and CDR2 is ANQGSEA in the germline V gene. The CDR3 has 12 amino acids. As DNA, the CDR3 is TGCAGCGCTGGGACAGGGGACTACGAGCAGTACTTC. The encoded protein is CSAGTGDYEQYF.

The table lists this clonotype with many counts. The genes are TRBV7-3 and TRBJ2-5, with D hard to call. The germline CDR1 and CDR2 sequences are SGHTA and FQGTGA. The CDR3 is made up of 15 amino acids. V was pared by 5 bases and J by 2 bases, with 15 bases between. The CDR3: CASSPSGAVQETQYF. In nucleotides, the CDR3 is TGTGCCAGCAGCCCGAGTGGTGCAGTACAAGAGACCCAGTACTTC.

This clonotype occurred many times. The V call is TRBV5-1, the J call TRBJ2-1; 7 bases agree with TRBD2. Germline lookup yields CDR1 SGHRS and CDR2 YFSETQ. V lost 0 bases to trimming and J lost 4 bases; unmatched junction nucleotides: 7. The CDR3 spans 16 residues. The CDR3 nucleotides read TGCGCCAGCAGCTTGGGGGGTCTAGCGGATTACAATGAGCAGTTCTTC. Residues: CASSLGGLADYNEQFF.

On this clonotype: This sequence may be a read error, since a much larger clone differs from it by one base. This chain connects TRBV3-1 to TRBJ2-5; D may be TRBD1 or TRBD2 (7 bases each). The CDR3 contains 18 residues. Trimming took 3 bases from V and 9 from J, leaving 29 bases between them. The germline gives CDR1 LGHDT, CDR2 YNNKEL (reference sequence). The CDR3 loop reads CASSQGAGGGDRLEAQYF. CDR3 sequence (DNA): TGTGCCAGCAGCCAGGGGGCAGGGGGGGGCGATAGGTTGGAGGCCCAGTACTTC.